This TCR beta chain was sequenced in a study of cytomegalovirus exposure and HLA in healthy donors. Study outcomes and limitations: TCR beta sequences reportedly predicted most subjects' HLA-A and HLA-B alleles accurately.

Turning to this clone: The antigen remains unidentified.

The PCR was carried out with 60 Vbeta primers and 13 Jbeta primers. This table comes from immunoSEQ multiplex PCR, and its TCRdb copy is limited to in-frame clones, with some not included. Among 77,000 or so clones listed, about 79% were seen once. V lost 5 bases and J lost 3; bases outside the gene matches: 3. Germline V lookup: CDR1 SEHNR, CDR2 FQNEAQ (reference sequence). The CDR3 extends over 13 amino acids. The chain joins TRBV7-9 to TRBJ2-7, with 8 positions matching TRBD2. This sequence originates from a middle-aged man in good health and CMV-seronegative. Specimen: PBMCs. CDR3 coding DNA: TGTGCCAGCAGCCCCGGGGGGGTCTACGAGCAGTACTTC. It codes for CASSPGGVYEQYF.